This T cell receptor (beta chain) was found in a study of technical replicates of blood from several donors. Assay used: immunoSEQ multiplex PCR; TCRdb lists only in-frame clones, some missing. The top ten clones hold roughly 0.2% of a sample with approximately 99,000 clones, 95% of them seen once. From germline, CDR1 is SEHNR and CDR2 FQNEAQ (reference sequence). J lost 3 bases, V lost 7 bases, and 10 bases had no gene match. The CDR3 length is 16 residues. The gene calls are TRBV7-9 and TRBJ1-2; 11 positions match TRBD1. The sequence came from a human donor in good health. Specimen: T cells isolated from PBMCs. CDR3 DNA: TGTGCCAGCAACCCTGGGACAGGGGGTTTCGACTATGGCTACACCTTC. This translates into CASNPGTGGFDYGYTF.